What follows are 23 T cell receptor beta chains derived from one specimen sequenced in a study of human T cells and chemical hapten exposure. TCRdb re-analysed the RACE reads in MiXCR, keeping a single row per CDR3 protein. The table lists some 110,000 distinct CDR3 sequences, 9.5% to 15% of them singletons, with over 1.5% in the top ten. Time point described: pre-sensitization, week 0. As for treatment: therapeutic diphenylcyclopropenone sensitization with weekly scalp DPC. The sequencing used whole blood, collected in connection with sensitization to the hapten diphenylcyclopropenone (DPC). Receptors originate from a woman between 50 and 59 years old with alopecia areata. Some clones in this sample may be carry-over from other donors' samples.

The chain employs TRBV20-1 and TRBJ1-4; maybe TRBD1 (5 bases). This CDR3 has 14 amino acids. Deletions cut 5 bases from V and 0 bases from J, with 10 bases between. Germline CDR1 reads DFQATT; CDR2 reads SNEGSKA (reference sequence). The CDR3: CSALRQPTNEKLFF. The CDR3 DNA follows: TGCAGTGCTCTCAGACAGCCAACTAATGAAAAACTGTTTTTT.

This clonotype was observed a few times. CDR3 in amino acids: CASSGQGGHTEAFF. As DNA, the CDR3 is TGTGCCAGCAGCGGACAGGGGGGACACACTGAAGCTTTCTTT. V is TRBV7-2 and J is TRBJ1-1, with TRBD1 matching 10 bases. CDR1 is SGHTA and CDR2 is FQGNSA in the germline V gene. V was pared by 5 bases and J by 3 bases, with 3 bases of the junction left unmatched. The CDR3 is made up of 14 amino acids.

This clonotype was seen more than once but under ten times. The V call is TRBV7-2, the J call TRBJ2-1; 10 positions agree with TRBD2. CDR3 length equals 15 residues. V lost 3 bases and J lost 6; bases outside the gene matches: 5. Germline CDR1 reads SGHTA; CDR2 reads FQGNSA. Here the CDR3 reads CASSFITSGVNEQFF. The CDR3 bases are TGTGCCAGCAGCTTCATCACTAGCGGGGTCAATGAGCAGTTCTTC.

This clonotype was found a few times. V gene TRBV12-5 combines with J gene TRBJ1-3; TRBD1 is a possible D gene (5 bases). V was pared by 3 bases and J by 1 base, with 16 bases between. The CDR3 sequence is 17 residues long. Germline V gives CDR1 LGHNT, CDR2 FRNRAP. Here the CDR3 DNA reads TGTGCTAGTGGTTTAGGCCCGTGGGGCGCATCTGGAAACACCATATATTTT. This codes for CASGLGPWGASGNTIYF.

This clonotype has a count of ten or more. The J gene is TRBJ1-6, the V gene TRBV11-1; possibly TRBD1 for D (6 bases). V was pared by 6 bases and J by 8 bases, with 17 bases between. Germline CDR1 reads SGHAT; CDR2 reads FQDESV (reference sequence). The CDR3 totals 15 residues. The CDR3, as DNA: TGTGCCAGCAGTTTTACAGGGACGTGGGATTCACCCCTCCACTTT. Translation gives CASSFTGTWDSPLHF. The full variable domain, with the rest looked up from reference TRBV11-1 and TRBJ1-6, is EAEVAQSPRYKITEKSQAVAFWCDPISGHATLYWYRQILGQGPELLVQFQDESVVDDSQLPKDRFSAERLKGVDSTLKIQPAELGDSAMYLCASSFTGTWDSPLHFGNGTRLTVT.

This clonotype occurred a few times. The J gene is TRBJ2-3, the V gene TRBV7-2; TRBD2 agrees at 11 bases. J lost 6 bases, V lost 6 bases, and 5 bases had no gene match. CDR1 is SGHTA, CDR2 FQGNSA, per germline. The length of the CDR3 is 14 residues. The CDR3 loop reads CASRLAGATDTQYF. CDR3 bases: TGTGCCAGCAGACTAGCGGGAGCAACGGATACGCAGTATTTT.

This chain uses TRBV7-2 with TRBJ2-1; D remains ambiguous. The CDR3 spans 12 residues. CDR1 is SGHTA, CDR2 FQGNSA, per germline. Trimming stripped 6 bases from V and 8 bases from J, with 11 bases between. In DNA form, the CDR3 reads TGTGCCAGCAGGCCTGGTCGGGATGAGCAGTTCTTC. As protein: CASRPGRDEQFF.

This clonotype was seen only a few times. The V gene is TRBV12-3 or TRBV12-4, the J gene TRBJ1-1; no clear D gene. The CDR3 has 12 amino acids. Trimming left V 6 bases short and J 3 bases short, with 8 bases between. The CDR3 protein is CASSRLHTEAFF. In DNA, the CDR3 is TGTGCCAGCAGCCGACTTCACACTGAAGCTTTCTTT.

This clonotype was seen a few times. The CDR3 loop reads CASSRRTAPLETQYF. The CDR3 DNA sequence: TGTGCCAGCAGCCGCCGGACAGCCCCCCTAGAGACCCAGTACTTC. This chain connects TRBV5-4 to TRBJ2-5; possibly TRBD1 for D (6 bases). The CDR3 is 15 amino acids. V lost 4 bases and J lost 4, with 17 bases in between. Per the germline V gene, CDR1 is SGHNT and CDR2 is YYREEE (reference sequence).

CDR3 sequence: CASSLAGATNEQFF. The CDR3, as DNA: TGTGCCAGCAGCTTAGCTGGAGCCACCAATGAGCAGTTCTTC. The chain employs TRBV7-2 and TRBJ2-1; D unresolved. V was trimmed by 0 bases and J by 6 bases, leaving 9 bases between them. Germline V gene lookup returns CDR1 SGHTA and CDR2 FQGNSA. The CDR3 runs to 14 residues.

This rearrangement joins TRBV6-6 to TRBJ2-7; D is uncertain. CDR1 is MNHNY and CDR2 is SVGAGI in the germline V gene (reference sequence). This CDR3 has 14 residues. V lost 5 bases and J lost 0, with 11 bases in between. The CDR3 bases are TGTGCCAGCAGTAACGTACCGAGCTCCTACGAGCAGTACTTC. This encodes CASSNVPSSYEQYF.

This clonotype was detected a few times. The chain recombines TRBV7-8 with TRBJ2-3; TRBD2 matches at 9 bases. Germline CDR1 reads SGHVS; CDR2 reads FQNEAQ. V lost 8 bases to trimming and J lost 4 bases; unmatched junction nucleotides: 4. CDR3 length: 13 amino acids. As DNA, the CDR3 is TGTGCCAGCGGCGGGGGGGCGTCAGATACGCAGTATTTT. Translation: CASGGGASDTQYF.

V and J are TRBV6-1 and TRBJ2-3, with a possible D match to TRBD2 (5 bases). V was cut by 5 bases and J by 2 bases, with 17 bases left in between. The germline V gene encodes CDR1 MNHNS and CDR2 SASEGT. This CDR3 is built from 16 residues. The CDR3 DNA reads TGTGCCAGCAGTCAACACGCTAGCCGGGTCACAGATACGCAGTATTTT. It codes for CASSQHASRVTDTQYF.

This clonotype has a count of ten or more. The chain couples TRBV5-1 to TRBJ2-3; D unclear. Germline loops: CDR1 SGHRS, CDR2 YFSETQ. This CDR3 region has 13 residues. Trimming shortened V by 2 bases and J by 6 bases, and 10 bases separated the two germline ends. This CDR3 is CASSFPGEDTQYF. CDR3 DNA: TGCGCCAGCAGCTTCCCTGGCGAGGATACGCAGTATTTT.

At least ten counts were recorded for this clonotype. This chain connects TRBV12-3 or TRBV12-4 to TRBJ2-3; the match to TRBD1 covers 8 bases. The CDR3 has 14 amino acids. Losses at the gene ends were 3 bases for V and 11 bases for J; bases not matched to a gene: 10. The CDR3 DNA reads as TGTGCCAGCAGTTTGGCGGCAGGGGGCGTAGGGCAGTATTTT. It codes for CASSLAAGGVGQYF.

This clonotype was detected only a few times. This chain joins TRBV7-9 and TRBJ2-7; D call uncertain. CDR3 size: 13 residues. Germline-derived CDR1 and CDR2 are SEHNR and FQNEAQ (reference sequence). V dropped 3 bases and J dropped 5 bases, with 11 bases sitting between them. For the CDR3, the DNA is TGTGCCAGCAGCTTTTATTTGATCGACGAGCAGTACTTC. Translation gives CASSFYLIDEQYF.

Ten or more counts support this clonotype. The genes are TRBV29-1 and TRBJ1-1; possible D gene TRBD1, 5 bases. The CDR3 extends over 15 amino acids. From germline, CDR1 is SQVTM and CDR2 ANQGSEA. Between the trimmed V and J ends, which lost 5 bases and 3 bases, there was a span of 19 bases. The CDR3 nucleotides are TGCAGCGTTTGGCCTCATGGGGTCAGGGACACTGAAGCTTTCTTT. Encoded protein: CSVWPHGVRDTEAFF.

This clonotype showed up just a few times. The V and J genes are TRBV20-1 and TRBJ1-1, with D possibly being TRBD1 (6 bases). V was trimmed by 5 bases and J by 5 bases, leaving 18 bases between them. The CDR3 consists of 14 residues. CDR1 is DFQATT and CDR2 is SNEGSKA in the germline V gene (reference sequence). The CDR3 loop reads CSAPALGRGTEAFF. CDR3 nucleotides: TGCAGTGCTCCGGCTCTTGGCAGGGGTACTGAAGCTTTCTTT.

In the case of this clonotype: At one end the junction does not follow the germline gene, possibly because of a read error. CDR3 sequence (DNA): TGTGTCAGCAGTGACTGGACTAGCGGGAGATCCAATGAGCAGTTCTTC. It specifies CVSSDWTSGRSNEQFF. This sequence joins TRBV6-1 and TRBJ2-1, with TRBD2 identical over 13 bases. This CDR3 is built from 16 residues. Per the germline V gene, CDR1 is MNHNS and CDR2 is SASEGT.

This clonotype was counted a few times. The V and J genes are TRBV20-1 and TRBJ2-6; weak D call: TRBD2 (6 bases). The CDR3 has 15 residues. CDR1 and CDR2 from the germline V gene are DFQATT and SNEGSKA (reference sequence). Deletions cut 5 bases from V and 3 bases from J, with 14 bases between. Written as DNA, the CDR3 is TGCAGTGCTCCGCTGGGAGGTCTTGGGGCCAACGTCCTGACTTTC. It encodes CSAPLGGLGANVLTF.

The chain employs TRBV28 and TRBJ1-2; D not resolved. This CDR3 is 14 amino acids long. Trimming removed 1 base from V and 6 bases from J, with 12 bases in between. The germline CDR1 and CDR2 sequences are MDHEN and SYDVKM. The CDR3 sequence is CASSLLPGRDGYTF. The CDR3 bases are TGTGCCAGCAGTTTATTACCGGGAAGGGATGGCTACACCTTC.

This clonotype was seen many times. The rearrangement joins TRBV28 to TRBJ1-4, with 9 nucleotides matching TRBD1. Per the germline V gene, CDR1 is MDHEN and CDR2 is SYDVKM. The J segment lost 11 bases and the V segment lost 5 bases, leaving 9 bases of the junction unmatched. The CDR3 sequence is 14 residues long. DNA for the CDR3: TGTGCCAGCAGTCCTCGACAGGGGGGACGGAAACTGTTTTTT. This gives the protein CASSPRQGGRKLFF. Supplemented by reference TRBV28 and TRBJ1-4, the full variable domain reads DVKVTQSSRYLVKRTGEKVFLECVQDMDHENMFWYRQDPGLGLRLIYFSYDVKMKEKGDIPEGYSVSREKKERFSLILESASTNQTSMYLCASSPRQGGRKLFFGSGTQLSVL.

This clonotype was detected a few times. DNA of the CDR3: TGTGCCAGCAGTACAGGGGCCGGGGAGCTGTTTTTT. This sequence encodes CASSTGAGELFF. J is TRBJ2-2 and V is TRBV28; TRBD1 aligns across 7 bases. With V trimmed by 5 bases and J by 6 bases, 0 bases remained unmatched. The CDR3 is 12 amino acids. CDR1 MDHEN and CDR2 SYDVKM come from the germline V gene. Full variable domain (remainder filled in from reference TRBV28 and TRBJ2-2): DVKVTQSSRYLVKRTGEKVFLECVQDMDHENMFWYRQDPGLGLRLIYFSYDVKMKEKGDIPEGYSVSREKKERFSLILESASTNQTSMYLCASSTGAGELFFGEGSRLTVL.